These T cell receptor beta chains were read from a single sample in a study of Graves' ophthalmopathy and Graves' hyperthyroidism. TCRdb analysed the multiplex PCR reads with MiXCR anew, one entry per CDR3 protein. The table lists just over 400,000 distinct CDR3 sequences, 20% to 25% of them singletons. Sequenced material: peripheral blood. All receptors derive from a woman under 30 with stable Graves' hyperthyroidism. The CDR3 runs from the conserved cysteine through the conserved F or W. The order of the fields is CDR3 protein, J gene, V gene.

cdr3_aa: CSARDRVGGGSNQPQHF
j_call: TRBJ1-5
v_call: TRBV20-1

cdr3_aa: CASSRGQLYGYTF
j_call: TRBJ1-2
v_call: TRBV3-1

cdr3_aa: CASSGGQDSNQPQHF
j_call: TRBJ1-5
v_call: TRBV9

cdr3_aa: CASSPPGGRETQYF
j_call: TRBJ2-5
v_call: TRBV7-9

cdr3_aa: CASSLITGMSGELFF
j_call: TRBJ2-2
v_call: TRBV7-3

cdr3_aa: CASSHPRLVSNQPQHF
j_call: TRBJ1-5
v_call: TRBV28

cdr3_aa: CASSESARFEAFF
j_call: TRBJ1-1
v_call: TRBV19

cdr3_aa: CSARAGSYEQYF
j_call: TRBJ2-7
v_call: TRBV20-1

cdr3_aa: CASSGGGTEAFF
j_call: TRBJ1-1
v_call: TRBV27

cdr3_aa: CASSLPRDSSYEQYF
j_call: TRBJ2-7
v_call: TRBV28

cdr3_aa: CASSSGQTFYGYTF
j_call: TRBJ1-2
v_call: TRBV6-2/TRBV6-3

cdr3_aa: CASSLDDRGPYEQYF
j_call: TRBJ2-7
v_call: TRBV5-1

cdr3_aa: CASSVATVGELFF
j_call: TRBJ2-2
v_call: TRBV9

cdr3_aa: CASSQNPVAGGGEQYF
j_call: TRBJ2-7
v_call: TRBV4-1

cdr3_aa: CASSDKRSQPQHF
j_call: TRBJ1-5
v_call: TRBV2

cdr3_aa: CASSLTGQPIYGYTF
j_call: TRBJ1-2
v_call: TRBV7-9

cdr3_aa: CASSPTYRGYEAFF
j_call: TRBJ1-1
v_call: TRBV12-3/TRBV12-4

cdr3_aa: CASSTPTGANTGELFF
j_call: TRBJ2-2
v_call: TRBV28

cdr3_aa: CSARRQGGAHGYTF
j_call: TRBJ1-2
v_call: TRBV20-1

cdr3_aa: CASSLEGTANSPLHF
j_call: TRBJ1-6
v_call: TRBV12-3/TRBV12-4

cdr3_aa: CSARELARRQETQYF
j_call: TRBJ2-5
v_call: TRBV20-1

cdr3_aa: CASSLAAQWKYF
j_call: TRBJ2-7
v_call: TRBV13

cdr3_aa: CASRSSGRAFF
j_call: TRBJ1-1
v_call: TRBV12-3/TRBV12-4

cdr3_aa: CASSYIGQGEANAF
j_call: TRBJ1-2
v_call: TRBV6-5

cdr3_aa: CASMEVATRMLEETQYF
j_call: TRBJ2-5
v_call: TRBV2

cdr3_aa: CASSLFPDRELYGYTF
j_call: TRBJ1-2
v_call: TRBV12-3/TRBV12-4

cdr3_aa: CASSQHGDRVQPQHF
j_call: TRBJ1-5
v_call: TRBV6-1

cdr3_aa: CASSETGTAYGYTF
j_call: TRBJ1-2
v_call: TRBV5-1

cdr3_aa: CASSAGTRTEAFF
j_call: TRBJ1-1
v_call: TRBV11-2

cdr3_aa: CSADNPGQGHQPQHF
j_call: TRBJ1-5
v_call: TRBV20-1

cdr3_aa: CASRSGNGETQYF
j_call: TRBJ2-5
v_call: TRBV6-2/TRBV6-3

cdr3_aa: CASSLVGAGGLTGELFF
j_call: TRBJ2-2
v_call: TRBV5-1

cdr3_aa: CASSVTGNNYGYTF
j_call: TRBJ1-2
v_call: TRBV6-1

cdr3_aa: CSARDGGVVRETQYF
j_call: TRBJ2-5
v_call: TRBV20-1

cdr3_aa: CASSLGHQNTGELFF
j_call: TRBJ2-2
v_call: TRBV11-3

cdr3_aa: CASSRRDPSNTEAFF
j_call: TRBJ1-1
v_call: TRBV2

cdr3_aa: CASSRRRGTSGNEQYF
j_call: TRBJ2-7
v_call: TRBV6-2/TRBV6-3

cdr3_aa: CASSQGGGQPQHF
j_call: TRBJ1-5
v_call: TRBV12-3/TRBV12-4

cdr3_aa: CASSPPGQGTQGGYTF
j_call: TRBJ1-2
v_call: TRBV12-3/TRBV12-4

cdr3_aa: CASSQVLGTEAFF
j_call: TRBJ1-1
v_call: TRBV14

cdr3_aa: CASSSLIWREGRDGELFF
j_call: TRBJ2-2
v_call: TRBV28

cdr3_aa: CATSDSRGVAGYTF
j_call: TRBJ1-2
v_call: TRBV24-1

cdr3_aa: CASSEVEGRTEAFF
j_call: TRBJ1-1
v_call: TRBV6-1

cdr3_aa: CASEQDRIDQPQHF
j_call: TRBJ1-5
v_call: TRBV28

cdr3_aa: CASSQGRYYEQYF
j_call: TRBJ2-7
v_call: TRBV28

cdr3_aa: CASSLTGAARNTEAFF
j_call: TRBJ1-1
v_call: TRBV11-1

cdr3_aa: CASSPGSGQETQYF
j_call: TRBJ2-5
v_call: TRBV18

cdr3_aa: CASSHRLAGPNTGELFF
j_call: TRBJ2-2
v_call: TRBV4-1

cdr3_aa: CASTNLGFEQYF
j_call: TRBJ2-7
v_call: TRBV7-9

cdr3_aa: CASSDPQGAYSPLHF
j_call: TRBJ1-6
v_call: TRBV6-1

cdr3_aa: CASSYSRTGDRNQPQHF
j_call: TRBJ1-5
v_call: TRBV6-2/TRBV6-3

cdr3_aa: CASSLTSVSYYEQYF
j_call: TRBJ2-7
v_call: TRBV4-1

cdr3_aa: CASSLPPRRGQETQYF
j_call: TRBJ2-5
v_call: TRBV28

cdr3_aa: CASSLTGTVLGETQYF
j_call: TRBJ2-5
v_call: TRBV27

cdr3_aa: CASSEPGASTEAFF
j_call: TRBJ1-1
v_call: TRBV6-1